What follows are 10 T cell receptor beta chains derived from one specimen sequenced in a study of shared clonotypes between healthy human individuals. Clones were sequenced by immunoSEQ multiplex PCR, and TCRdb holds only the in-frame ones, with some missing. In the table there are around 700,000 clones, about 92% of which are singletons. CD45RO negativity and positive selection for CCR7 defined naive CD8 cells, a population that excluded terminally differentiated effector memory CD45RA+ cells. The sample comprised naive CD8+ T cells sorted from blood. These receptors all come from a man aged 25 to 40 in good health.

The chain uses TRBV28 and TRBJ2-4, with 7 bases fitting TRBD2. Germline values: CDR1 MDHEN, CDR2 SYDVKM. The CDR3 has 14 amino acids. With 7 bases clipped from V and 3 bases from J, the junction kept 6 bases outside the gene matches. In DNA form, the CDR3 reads TGTGCCAGCAATAGGGAGGGTATCAAAAACATTCAGTACTTC. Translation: CASNREGIKNIQYF.

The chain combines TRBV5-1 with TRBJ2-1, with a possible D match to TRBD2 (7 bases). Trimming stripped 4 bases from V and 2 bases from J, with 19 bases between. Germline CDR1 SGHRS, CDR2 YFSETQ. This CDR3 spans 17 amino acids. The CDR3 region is CASSPPRAGAPYNEQFF. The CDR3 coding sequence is TGCGCCAGCAGCCCACCGCGCGCGGGGGCCCCCTACAATGAGCAGTTCTTC.

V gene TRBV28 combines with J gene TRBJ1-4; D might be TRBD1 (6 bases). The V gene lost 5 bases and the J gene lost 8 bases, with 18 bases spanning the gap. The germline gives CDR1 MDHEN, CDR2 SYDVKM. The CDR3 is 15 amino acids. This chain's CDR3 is CASSPLGGASEKLFF. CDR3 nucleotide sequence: TGTGCCAGCAGTCCCCTGGGGGGGGCGTCCGAAAAACTGTTTTTT.

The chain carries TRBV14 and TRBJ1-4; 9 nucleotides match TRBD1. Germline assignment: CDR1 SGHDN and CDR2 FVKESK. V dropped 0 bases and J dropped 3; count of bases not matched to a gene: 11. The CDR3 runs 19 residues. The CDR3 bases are TGTGCCAGCAGCCAAGAATTTTGGGACAGGGCGGCATCTAATGAAAAACTGTTTTTT. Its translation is CASSQEFWDRAASNEKLFF.

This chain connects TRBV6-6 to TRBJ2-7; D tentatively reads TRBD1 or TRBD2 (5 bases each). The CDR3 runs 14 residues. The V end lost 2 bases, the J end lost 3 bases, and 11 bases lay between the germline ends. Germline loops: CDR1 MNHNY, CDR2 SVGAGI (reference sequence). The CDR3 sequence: CASSYRDGDYEQYF. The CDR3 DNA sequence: TGTGCCAGCAGTTACCGGGACGGAGACTACGAGCAGTACTTC.

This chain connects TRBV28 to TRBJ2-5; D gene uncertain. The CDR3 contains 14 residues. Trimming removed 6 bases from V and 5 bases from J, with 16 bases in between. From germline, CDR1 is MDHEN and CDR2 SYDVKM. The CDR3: CASSTGRPRETQYF. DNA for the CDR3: TGTGCCAGCAGCACGGGCCGTCCCCGGGAGACCCAGTACTTC.

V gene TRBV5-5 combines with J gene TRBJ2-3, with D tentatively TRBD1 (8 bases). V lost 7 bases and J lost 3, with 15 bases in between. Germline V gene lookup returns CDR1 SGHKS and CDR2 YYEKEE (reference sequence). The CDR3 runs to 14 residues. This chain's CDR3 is CASRNRGGTDTQYF. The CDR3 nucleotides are TGTGCCAGCCGAAACAGGGGGGGAACAGATACGCAGTATTTT. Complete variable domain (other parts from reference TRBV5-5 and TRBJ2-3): DAGVTQSPTHLIKTRGQQVTLRCSPISGHKSVSWYQQVLGQGPQFIFQYYEKEERGRGNFPDRFSARQFPNYSSELNVNALLLGDSALYLCASRNRGGTDTQYFGPGTRLTVL.

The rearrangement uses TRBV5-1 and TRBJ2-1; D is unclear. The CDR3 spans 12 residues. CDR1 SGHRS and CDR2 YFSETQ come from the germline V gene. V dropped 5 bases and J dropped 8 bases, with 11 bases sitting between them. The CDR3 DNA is TGCGCCAGCAGTCAAAAATACGATGAGCAGTTCTTC. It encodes CASSQKYDEQFF.

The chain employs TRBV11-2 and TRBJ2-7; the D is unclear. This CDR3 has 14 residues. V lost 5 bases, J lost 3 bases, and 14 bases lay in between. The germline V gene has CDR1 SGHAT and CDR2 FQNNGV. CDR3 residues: CASSPETPFYEQYF. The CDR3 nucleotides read TGTGCCAGCAGCCCGGAGACTCCTTTCTACGAGCAGTACTTC.

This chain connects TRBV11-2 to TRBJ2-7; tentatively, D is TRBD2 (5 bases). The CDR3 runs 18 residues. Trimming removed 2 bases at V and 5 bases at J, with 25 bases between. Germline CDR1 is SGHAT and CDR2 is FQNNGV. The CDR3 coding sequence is TGTGCCAGCAGCTTAAAATTCTTAGGGAGATTTGCTGGCCACGAGCAGTACTTC. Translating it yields CASSLKFLGRFAGHEQYF.